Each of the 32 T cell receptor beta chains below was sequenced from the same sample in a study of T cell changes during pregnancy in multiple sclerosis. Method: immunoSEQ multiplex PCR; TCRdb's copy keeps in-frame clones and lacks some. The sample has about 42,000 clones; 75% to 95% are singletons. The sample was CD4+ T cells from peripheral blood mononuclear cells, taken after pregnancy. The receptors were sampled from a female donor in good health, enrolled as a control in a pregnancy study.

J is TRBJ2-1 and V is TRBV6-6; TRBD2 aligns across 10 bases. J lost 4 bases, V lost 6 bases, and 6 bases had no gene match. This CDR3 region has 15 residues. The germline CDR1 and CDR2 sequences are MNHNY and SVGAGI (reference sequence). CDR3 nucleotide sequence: TGTGCCAGCAGATCCTCGACTAGCGGGTACAATGAGCAGTTCTTC. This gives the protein CASRSSTSGYNEQFF.

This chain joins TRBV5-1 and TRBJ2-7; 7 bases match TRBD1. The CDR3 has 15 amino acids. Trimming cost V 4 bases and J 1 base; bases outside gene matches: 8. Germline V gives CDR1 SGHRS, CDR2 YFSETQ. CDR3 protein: CASSQNPQGSYEQYF. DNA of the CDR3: TGCGCCAGCAGCCAAAACCCACAGGGGTCCTACGAGCAGTACTTC.

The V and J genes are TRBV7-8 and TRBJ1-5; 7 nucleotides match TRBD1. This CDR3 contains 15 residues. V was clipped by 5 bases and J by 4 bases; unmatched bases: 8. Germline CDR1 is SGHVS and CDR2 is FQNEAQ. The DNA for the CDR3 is TGTGCCAGCAGCCAGACAAGGGGGCGGAATCAGCCCCAGCATTTT. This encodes CASSQTRGRNQPQHF.

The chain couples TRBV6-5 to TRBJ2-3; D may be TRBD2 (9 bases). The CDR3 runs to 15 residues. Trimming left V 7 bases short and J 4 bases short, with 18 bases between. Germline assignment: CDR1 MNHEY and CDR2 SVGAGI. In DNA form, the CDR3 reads TGTGCCAGCACCCCAGGGGGCGGGGGGGCAGATACGCAGTATTTT. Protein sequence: CASTPGGGGADTQYF.

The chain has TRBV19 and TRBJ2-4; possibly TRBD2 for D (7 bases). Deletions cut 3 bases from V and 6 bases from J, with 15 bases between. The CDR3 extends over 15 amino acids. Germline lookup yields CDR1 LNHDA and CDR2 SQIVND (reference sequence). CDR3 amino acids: CASSIVGGRVNIQYF. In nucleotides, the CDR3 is TGTGCCAGTAGTATTGTGGGGGGGCGTGTAAACATTCAGTACTTC.

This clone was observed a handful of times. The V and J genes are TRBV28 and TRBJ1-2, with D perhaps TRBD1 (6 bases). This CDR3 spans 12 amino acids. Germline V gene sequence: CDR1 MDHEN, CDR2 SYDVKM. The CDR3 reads CAGGGHNYGYTF. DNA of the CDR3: TGTGCTGGGGGGGGACATAACTATGGCTACACCTTC.

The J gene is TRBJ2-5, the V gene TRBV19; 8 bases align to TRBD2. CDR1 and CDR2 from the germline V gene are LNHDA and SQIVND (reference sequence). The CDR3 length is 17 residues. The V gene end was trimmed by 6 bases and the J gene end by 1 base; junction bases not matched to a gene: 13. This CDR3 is CASSRPPGGAAQETQYF. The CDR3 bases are TGTGCCAGTAGCCGGCCCCCCGGGGGGGCGGCCCAAGAGACCCAGTACTTC.

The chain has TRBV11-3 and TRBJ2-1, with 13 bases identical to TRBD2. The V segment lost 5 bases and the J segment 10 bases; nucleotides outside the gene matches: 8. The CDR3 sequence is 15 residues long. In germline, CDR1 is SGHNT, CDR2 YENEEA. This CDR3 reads CASSHGLAGVREQFF. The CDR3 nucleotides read TGTGCCAGCAGCCACGGACTAGCGGGAGTAAGGGAGCAGTTCTTC. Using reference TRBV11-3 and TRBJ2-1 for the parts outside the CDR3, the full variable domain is EAGVVQSPRYKIIEKKQPVAFWCNPISGHNTLYWYLQNLGQGPELLIRYENEEAVDDSQLPKDRFSAERLKGVDSTLKIQPAELGDSAVYLCASSHGLAGVREQFFGPGTRLTVL.

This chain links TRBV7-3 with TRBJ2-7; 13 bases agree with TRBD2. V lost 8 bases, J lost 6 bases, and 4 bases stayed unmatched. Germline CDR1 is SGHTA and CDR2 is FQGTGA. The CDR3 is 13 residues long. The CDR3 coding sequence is TGTGCCAGCGGGACTAGCGGGATTTCCGAGCAGTACTTC. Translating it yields CASGTSGISEQYF. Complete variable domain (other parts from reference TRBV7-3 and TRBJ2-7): GAGVSQTPSNKVTEKGKYVELRCDPISGHTALYWYRQSLGQGPEFLIYFQGTGAADDSGLPNDRFFAVRPEGSVSTLKIQRTERGDSAVYLCASGTSGISEQYFGPGTRLTVT.

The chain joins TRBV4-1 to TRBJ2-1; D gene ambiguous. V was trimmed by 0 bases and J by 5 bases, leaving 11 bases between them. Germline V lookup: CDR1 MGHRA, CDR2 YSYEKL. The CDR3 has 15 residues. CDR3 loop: CASSQEWSVNNEQFF. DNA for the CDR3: TGCGCCAGCAGCCAAGAATGGTCGGTAAACAATGAGCAGTTCTTC.

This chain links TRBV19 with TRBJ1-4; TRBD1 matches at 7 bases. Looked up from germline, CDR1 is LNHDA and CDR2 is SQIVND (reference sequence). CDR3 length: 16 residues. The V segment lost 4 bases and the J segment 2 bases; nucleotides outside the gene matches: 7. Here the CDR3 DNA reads TGTGCCAGTAGTAAGAGGGGACAGAGGACTAATGAAAAACTGTTTTTT. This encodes CASSKRGQRTNEKLFF.

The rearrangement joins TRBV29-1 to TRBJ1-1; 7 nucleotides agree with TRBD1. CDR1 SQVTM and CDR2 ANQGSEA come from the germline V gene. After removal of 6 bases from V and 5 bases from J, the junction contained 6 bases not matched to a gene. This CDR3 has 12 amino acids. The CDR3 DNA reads TGCAGCGTCGGACAGGCTCGGACTGAAGCTTTCTTT. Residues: CSVGQARTEAFF.

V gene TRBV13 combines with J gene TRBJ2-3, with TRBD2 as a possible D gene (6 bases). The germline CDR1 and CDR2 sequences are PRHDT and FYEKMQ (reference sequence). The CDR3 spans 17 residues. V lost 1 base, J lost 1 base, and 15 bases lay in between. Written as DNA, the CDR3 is TGTGCCAGCAGCTTAGCGACGGGAGCAGTTGGCACAGATACGCAGTATTTT. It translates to CASSLATGAVGTDTQYF.

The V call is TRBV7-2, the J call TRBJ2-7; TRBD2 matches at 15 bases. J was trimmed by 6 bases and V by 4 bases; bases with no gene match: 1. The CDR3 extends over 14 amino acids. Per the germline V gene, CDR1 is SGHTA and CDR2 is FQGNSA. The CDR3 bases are TGTGCCAGCAGCTCGGGACTAGCGGGAGGCGAGCAGTACTTC. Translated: CASSSGLAGGEQYF. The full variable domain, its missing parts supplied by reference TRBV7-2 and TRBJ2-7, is GAGVSQSPSNKVTEKGKDVELRCDPISGHTALYWYRQSLGQGLEFLIYFQGNSAPDKSGLPSDRFSAERTGGSVSTLTIQRTQQEDSAVYLCASSSGLAGGEQYFGPGTRLTVT.

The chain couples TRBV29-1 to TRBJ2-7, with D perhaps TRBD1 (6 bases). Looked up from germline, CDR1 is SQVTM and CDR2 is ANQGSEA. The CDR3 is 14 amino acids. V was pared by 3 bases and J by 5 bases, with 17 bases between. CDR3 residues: CSVDAEGDINEQYF. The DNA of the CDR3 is TGCAGCGTTGACGCTGAGGGGGACATCAACGAGCAGTACTTC.

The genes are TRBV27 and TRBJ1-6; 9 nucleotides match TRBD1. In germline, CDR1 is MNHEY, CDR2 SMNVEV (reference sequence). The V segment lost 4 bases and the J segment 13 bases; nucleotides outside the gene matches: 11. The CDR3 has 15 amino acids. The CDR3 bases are TGTGCCAGCAGTTCGTCCGGGACAGGGTCATCGCCCCTCCACTTT. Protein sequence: CASSSSGTGSSPLHF.

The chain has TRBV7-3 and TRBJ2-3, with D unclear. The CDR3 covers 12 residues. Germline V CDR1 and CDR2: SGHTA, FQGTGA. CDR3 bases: TGTGCTTCGGCTGTAGACTTTGATACGCAGTATTTT. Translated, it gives CASAVDFDTQYF.

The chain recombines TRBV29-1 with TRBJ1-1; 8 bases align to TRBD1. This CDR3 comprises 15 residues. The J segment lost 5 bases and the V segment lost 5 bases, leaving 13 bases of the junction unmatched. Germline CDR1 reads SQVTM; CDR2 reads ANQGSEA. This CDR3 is CSVLGATGALTEAFF. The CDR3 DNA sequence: TGCAGCGTTCTGGGAGCGACAGGGGCACTTACTGAAGCTTTCTTT.

The CDR3 is CASSQSPIGRRLQAKNIQYF. The CDR3 DNA reads TGTGCCAGCAGTCAAAGCCCTATCGGGAGGCGCCTTCAAGCCAAAAACATTCAGTACTTC. V is TRBV28 and J is TRBJ2-4; 7 nucleotides agree with TRBD2. The junction had 19 bases not matched to a gene; V was cut back by 5 bases and J by 0 bases. This CDR3 contains 20 residues. CDR1 is MDHEN, CDR2 SYDVKM, per germline. The full variable domain, rest sourced from reference TRBV28 and TRBJ2-4, is DVKVTQSSRYLVKRTGEKVFLECVQDMDHENMFWYRQDPGLGLRLIYFSYDVKMKEKGDIPEGYSVSREKKERFSLILESASTNQTSMYLCASSQSPIGRRLQAKNIQYFGAGTRLSVL.

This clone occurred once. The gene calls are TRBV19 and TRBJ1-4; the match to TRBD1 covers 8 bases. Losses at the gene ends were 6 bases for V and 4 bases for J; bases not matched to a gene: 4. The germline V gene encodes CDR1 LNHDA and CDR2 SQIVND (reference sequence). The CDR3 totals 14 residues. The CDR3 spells CASSKTGDNEKLFF. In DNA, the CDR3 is TGTGCCAGTAGCAAGACAGGGGATAATGAAAAACTGTTTTTT.

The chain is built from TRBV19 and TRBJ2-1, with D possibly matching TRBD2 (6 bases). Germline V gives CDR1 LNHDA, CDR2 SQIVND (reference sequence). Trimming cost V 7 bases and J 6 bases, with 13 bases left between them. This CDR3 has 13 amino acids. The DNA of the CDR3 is TGTGCCAGTATTAAGACCGGGGGCAATGAGCAGTTCTTC. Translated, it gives CASIKTGGNEQFF.

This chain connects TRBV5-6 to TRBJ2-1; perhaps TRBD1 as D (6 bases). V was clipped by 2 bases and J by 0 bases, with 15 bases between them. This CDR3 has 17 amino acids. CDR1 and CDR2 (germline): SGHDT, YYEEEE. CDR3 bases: TGTGCCAGCAGCTTAGGTTGGACAGCGAACTCCTACAATGAGCAGTTCTTC. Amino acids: CASSLGWTANSYNEQFF.

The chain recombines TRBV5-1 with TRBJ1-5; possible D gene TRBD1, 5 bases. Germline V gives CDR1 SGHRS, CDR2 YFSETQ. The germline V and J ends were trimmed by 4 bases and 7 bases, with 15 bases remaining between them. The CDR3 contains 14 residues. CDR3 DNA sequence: TGCGCCAGCAGCCCCGAAGGGGTAGGGCAGCCCCAGCATTTT. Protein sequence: CASSPEGVGQPQHF.

The CDR3 spells CASKDRRSSYNSPLHF. In DNA form, the CDR3 reads TGTGCCAGTAAAGACAGGAGGAGCTCCTATAATTCACCCCTCCACTTT. V gene TRBV19 combines with J gene TRBJ1-6; TRBD1 is a possible D gene (6 bases). The germline V gene encodes CDR1 LNHDA and CDR2 SQIVND (reference sequence). The CDR3 has 16 amino acids. The V end lost 7 bases, the J end lost 0 bases, and 13 bases lay between the germline ends.

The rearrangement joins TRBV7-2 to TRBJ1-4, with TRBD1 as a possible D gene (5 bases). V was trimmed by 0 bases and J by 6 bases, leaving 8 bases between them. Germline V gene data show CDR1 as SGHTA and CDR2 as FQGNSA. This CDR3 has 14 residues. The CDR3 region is CASSLAVTDEKLFF. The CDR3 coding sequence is TGTGCCAGCAGCTTAGCGGTGACAGATGAAAAACTGTTTTTT.

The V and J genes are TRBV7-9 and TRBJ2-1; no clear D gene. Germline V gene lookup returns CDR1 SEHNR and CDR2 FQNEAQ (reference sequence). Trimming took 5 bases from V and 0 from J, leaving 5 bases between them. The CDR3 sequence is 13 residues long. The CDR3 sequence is CASSRGSYNEQFF. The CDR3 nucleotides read TGTGCCAGCAGCCGCGGCTCCTACAATGAGCAGTTCTTC.

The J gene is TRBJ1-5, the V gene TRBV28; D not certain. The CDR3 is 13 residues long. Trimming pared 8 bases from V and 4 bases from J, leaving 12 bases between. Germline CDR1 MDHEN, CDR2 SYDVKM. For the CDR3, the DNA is TGTGCCAGCGGCCCGATGGTGAATCAGCCCCAGCATTTT. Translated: CASGPMVNQPQHF.

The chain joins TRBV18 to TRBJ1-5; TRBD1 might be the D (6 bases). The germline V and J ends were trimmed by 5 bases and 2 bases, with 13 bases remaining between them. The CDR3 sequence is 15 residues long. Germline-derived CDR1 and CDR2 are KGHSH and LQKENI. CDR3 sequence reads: CASSTTGSGNQPQHF. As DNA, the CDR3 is TGTGCCAGCTCAACTACAGGGTCCGGCAATCAGCCCCAGCATTTT.

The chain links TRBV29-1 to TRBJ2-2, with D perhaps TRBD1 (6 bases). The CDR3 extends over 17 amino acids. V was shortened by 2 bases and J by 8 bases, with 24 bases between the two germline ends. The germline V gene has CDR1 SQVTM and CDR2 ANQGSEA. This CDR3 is CSVEHPPEQGSRGELFF. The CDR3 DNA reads TGCAGCGTTGAACACCCCCCCGAACAGGGAAGTAGGGGGGAGCTGTTTTTT.

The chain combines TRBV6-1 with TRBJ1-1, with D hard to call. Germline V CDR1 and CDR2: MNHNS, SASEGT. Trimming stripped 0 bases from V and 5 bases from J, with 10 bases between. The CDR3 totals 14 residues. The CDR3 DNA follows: TGTGCCAGCAGTGAAGCCTCCACAGCTACTGAAGCTTTCTTT. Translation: CASSEASTATEAFF.

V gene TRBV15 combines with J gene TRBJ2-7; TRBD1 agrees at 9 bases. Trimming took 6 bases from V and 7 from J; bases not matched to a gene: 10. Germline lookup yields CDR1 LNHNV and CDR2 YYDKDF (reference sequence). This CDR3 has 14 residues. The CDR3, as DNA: TGTGCCACCAGTCACAAGCGGACAGGGGAAGAGCAGTACTTC. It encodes CATSHKRTGEEQYF.

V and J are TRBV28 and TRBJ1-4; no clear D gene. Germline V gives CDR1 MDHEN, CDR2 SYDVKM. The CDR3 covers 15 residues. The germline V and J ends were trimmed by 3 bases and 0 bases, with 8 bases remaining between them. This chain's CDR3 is CASSFTGTTNEKLFF. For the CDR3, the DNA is TGTGCCAGCAGTTTCACCGGGACAACTAATGAAAAACTGTTTTTT.